The T cell receptor (beta chain) under discussion was sequenced for a study of T cell responses to AZD1222 COVID-19 vaccine (dated by TCRdb to the early 2020s). Context from the whole study: AZD1222 recipients whose second dose came at about 4 weeks and those whose second dose came at about 12 weeks were combined into one group, since spike-specific TCR depth and breadth did not differ between the two schedules. Trial participants were enrolled by age into subgroups of 18-55, 56-69 and 70-plus years, and 148, 28 and 57 TCR-sequenced participants, respectively, were included in these subgroups. A total of over 230 trial participants underwent TCR sequencing, of whom 200 to 220 had received two doses of AZD1222 and approximately 26 had received two doses of the MenACWY control vaccine. Points the paper makes about the study in general: Nearly half of unique spike-specific TCRs reportedly recognized epitopes outside regions mutated in the B.1.351 and B.1.1.7 variants. Most participants were white British and females outnumbered males, and the authors suggested that clonal diversity may have been underestimated. After two AZD1222 doses, spike-specific TCR breadth and depth were significantly higher than at day 0 and than in MenACWY recipients. CD4 TCRs associated with the vaccine covered the entire spike protein, and the dominant responses were in regions 160-218 and 743-854. Because no day 14 peak-response samples were available, repertoires were characterized only after the peak T cell response. In the small 56-69-year group, the increase in depth fell short of significance, most likely because of low power. Conclusions about previously exposed vaccinees were limited because only six AZD1222 recipients were SARS-CoV-2 seropositive at baseline.

The CDR3 regions of human TCRbeta chains were analyzed by immunosequencing. The source study handled its data this way. TCRs in the repertoires were compared against a reference library of SARS-CoV-2-specific TCRs that had been generated with the MIRA antigen-specificity platform. Breadth was defined as the fraction of unique TCRs that were SARS-CoV-2-associated. Depth was defined as the fraction of total T cells that were SARS-CoV-2-associated. Using the MIRA data, each spike-specific TCR was assigned both to the spike region to which the TCR was reactive and to a CD4 or CD8 class. Log10-transformed breadth and depth values were compared by one-way ANOVA with Sidak's multiple comparisons tests. TCRdb retrieved this table from immuneACCESS and kept in-frame rearrangements only. Not all clones are present; in checked studies, unresolved V genes account for under half, and no reason is known for the remainder. V and J calls and clone size are given by that table; D and trimming were obtained from the DNA. Within this sample are about 180,000 clones, with approximately 90% of them counted one time only. The top ten clonotypes cover 1.5% of the sample.

Explained via the paper, the time point label denotes: baseline before first vaccination. Vaccinee samples came from UK trials COV001 and COV002, including a single-blind randomized controlled phase 2/3 trial of AZD1222 (ChAdOx1 nCoV-19) in healthy adults. For TCRbeta chain sequencing, PBMC samples from trial participants were taken at day 0 and at day 28 after the second dose. A remark on this clone: No antigen is known for it. No qualities accompany the bases; no much larger clone lies one base away.

Unmatched junction bases come to 6, with V trimmed by 5 bases and J by 7 bases. The CDR3 holds 15 amino acids from the cysteine to the phenylalanine. CDR3 DNA is the only sequence kept; it has 45 bases, read in frame from the first base. The germline V gene specifies MRHNA as CDR1 and SNTAGT as CDR2. Here the sequenced sample was peripheral blood, taken on day 0 of AZD1222 vaccination. This TCR came from an adult in good health. Recombination connected TRBV6-4 to TRBJ1-6; TRBD1 fits 9 bases in the junction. The CDR3 sequence is CASSHGQGRNSPLHF. The DNA sequence is TGTGCCAGCAGTCACGGACAGGGGAGGAATTCACCCCTCCACTTT.